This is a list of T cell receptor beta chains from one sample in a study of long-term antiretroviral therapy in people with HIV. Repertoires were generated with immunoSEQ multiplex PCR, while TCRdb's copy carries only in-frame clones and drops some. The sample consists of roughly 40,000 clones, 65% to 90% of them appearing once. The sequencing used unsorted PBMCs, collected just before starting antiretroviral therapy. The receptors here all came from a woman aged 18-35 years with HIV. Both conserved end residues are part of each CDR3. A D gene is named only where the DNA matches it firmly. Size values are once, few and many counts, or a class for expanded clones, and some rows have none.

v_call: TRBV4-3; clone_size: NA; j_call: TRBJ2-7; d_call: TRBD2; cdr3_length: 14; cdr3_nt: TGCGCCAGCAGCCAAGCTCGGCGGGAGTACGAGCAGTACTTC; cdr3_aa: CASSQARREYEQYF
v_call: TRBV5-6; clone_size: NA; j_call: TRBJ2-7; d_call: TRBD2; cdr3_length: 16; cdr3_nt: TGTGCCAGCAGCTTGGAGATACTAGCGGGAATGGTCGAGCAGTACTTC; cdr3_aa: CASSLEILAGMVEQYF
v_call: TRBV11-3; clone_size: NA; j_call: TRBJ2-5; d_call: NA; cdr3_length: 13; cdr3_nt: TGTGCCAGCAGCTTAGACAGTCAAGAGACCCAGTACTTC; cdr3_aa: CASSLDSQETQYF
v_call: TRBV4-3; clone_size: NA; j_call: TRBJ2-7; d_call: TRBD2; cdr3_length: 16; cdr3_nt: TGCGCCAGCAGCCAAGATGTTGCTAGCGGGGACTACGAGCAGTACTTC; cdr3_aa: CASSQDVASGDYEQYF
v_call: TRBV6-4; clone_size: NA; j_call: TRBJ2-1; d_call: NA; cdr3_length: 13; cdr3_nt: TGTGCCAGCAGTGAGGGTCCACCTCGGGAGCAGTTCTTC; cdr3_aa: CASSEGPPREQFF
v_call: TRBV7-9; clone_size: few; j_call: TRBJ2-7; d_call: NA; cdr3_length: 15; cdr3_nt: TGTGCCAGCAGCCCCTTGGGCAGGGGGGAGATCGAGCAGTACTTC; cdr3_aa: CASSPLGRGEIEQYF
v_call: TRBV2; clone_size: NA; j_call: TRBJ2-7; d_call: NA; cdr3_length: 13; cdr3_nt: TGTGCCAGCAGAGCGGTCCCGGAATACGAGCAGTACTTC; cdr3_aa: CASRAVPEYEQYF
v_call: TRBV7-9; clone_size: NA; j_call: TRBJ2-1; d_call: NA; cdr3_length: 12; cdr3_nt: TGTGCCAGCAGCTTAGACGGAGGCGGGGAGTTCTTC; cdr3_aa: CASSLDGGGEFF
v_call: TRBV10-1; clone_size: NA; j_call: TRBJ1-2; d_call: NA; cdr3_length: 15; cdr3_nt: TGCGCCAGCAGTGAGTATCGTCGCAGGAGAGAAGGCTACACCTTC; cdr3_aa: CASSEYRRRREGYTF
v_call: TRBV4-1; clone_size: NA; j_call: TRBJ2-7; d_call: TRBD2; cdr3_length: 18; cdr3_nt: TGCGCCAGCAGCCAAGAAAGGACTAGTTATGGGGTGGCCTACGAGCAGTACTTC; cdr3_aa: CASSQERTSYGVAYEQYF
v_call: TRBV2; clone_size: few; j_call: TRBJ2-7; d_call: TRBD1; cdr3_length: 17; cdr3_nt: TGTGCCAGCAGTGAATTGCCGGAGGGGGACAGGGGCTACGAGCAGTACTTC; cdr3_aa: CASSELPEGDRGYEQYF
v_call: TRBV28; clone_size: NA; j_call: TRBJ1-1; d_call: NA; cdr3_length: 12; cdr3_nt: TGTGCCAGCAGCCTTGAGAGCCCCGAAGCTTTCTTT; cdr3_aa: CASSLESPEAFF
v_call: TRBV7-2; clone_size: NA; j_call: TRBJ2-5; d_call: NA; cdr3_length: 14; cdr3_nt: TGTGCCAGCAGCCCCAGCAGGGCCCAAGAGACCCAGTACTTC; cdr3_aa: CASSPSRAQETQYF
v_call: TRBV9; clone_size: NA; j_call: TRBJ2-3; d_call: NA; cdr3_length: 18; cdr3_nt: TGTGCCAGCAGCGTATCGCCCAGAGTAGGGACCCGCACAGATACGCAGTATTTT; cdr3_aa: CASSVSPRVGTRTDTQYF
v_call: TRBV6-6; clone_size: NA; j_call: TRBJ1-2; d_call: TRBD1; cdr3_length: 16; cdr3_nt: TGTGCCAGCAGTTACTCGAGACAGGGGCCAAACTATGGCTACACCTTC; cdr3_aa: CASSYSRQGPNYGYTF
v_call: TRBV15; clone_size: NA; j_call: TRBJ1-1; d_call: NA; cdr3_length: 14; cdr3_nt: TGTGCCACCAGCAGAGGGGCGGTGAACACTGAAGCTTTCTTT; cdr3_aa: CATSRGAVNTEAFF
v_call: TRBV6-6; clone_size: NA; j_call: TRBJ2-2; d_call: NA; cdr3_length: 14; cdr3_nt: TGTGCCAGCAGTTTTCAGGGTTTAACCGGGGAGCTGTTTTTT; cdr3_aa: CASSFQGLTGELFF
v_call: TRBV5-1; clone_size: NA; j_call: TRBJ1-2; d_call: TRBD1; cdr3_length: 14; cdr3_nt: TGCGCCAGCAGCCCCGCGAGGACAGGGGATGGCTACACCTTC; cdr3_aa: CASSPARTGDGYTF
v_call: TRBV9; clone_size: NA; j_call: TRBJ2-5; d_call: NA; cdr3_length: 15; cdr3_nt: TGTGCCAGCAGCGTAGAGCGGGACAACCAAGAGACCCAGTACTTC; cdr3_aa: CASSVERDNQETQYF
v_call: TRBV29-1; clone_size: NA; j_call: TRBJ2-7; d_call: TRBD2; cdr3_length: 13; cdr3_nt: TGCAGCGGGACGGCGGGAGAAGCCTACGAGCAGTACTTC; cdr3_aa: CSGTAGEAYEQYF
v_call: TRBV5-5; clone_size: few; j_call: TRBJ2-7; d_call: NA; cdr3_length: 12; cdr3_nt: TGTGCCAGCCGGGACCCCTCGGGGGAGCAGTACTTC; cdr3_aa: CASRDPSGEQYF
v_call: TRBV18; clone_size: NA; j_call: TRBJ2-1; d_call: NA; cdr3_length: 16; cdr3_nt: TGTGCCAGCTCACCTGCCGGGGGAAGGGACCACAATGAGCAGTTCTTC; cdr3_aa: CASSPAGGRDHNEQFF
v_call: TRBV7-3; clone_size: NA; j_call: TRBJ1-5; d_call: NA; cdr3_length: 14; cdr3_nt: TGTGCCAGCAGCTCGCTTCTTGGCAATCAGCCCCAGCATTTT; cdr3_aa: CASSSLLGNQPQHF
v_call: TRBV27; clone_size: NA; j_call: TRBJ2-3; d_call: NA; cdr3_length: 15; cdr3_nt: TGTGCCAGCAGTTTGGGTAGCGCGAACACAGATACGCAGTATTTT; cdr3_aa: CASSLGSANTDTQYF
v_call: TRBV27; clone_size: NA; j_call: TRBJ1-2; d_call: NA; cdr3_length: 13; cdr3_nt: TGTGCCAGCAGTTTTCACGCAGGGGATGGCTACACCTTC; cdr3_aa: CASSFHAGDGYTF
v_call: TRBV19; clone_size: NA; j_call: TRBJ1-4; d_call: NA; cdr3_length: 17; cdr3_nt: TGTGCCAGTAGTATTCGGGGAGTTCGGGGGACTAATGAAAAACTGTTTTTT; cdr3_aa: CASSIRGVRGTNEKLFF
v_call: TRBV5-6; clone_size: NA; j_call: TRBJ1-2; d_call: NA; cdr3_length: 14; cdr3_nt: TGTGCCAGCAGCCGAGACAGAGCCTCCTATGGCTACACCTTC; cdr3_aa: CASSRDRASYGYTF
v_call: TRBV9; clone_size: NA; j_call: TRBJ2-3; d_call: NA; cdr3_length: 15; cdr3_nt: TGTGCCAGCAGCGAGGCAAGCGGGTTCACAGATACGCAGTATTTT; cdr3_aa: CASSEASGFTDTQYF
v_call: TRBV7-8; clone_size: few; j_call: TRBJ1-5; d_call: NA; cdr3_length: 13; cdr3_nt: TGTGCCAGCAGCTCCGACAGGAATCAGCCCCAGCATTTT; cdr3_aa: CASSSDRNQPQHF
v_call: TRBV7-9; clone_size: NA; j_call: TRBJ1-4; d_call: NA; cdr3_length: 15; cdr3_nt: TGTGCCAGCAGCCCGCACATTGCAACTAATGAAAAACTGTTTTTT; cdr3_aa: CASSPHIATNEKLFF
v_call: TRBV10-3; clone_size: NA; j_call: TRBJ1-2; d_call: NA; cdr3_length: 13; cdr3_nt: TGTGCCATCAGTGATGGAGTCGGGTATGGCTACACCTTC; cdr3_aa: CAISDGVGYGYTF
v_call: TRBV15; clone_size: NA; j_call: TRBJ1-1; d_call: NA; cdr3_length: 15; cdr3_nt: TGTGCCACCAGCAGAGTCAGCCCGGGGAACACTGAAGCTTTCTTT; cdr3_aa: CATSRVSPGNTEAFF
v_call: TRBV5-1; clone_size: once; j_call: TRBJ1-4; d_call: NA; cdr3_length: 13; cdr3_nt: TGCGCCAGCAGCTTGGGTGGAAGCGAAAAACTGTTTTTT; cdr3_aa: CASSLGGSEKLFF
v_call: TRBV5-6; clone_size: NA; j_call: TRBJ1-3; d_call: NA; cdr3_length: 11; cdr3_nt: TGTGCCAGCAGCTTTGGAAACACCATATATTTT; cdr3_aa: CASSFGNTIYF
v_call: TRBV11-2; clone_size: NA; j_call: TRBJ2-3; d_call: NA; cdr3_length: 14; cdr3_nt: TGTGCCAGCAGCATTACCAAGACCTTAGATACGCAGTATTTT; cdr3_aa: CASSITKTLDTQYF
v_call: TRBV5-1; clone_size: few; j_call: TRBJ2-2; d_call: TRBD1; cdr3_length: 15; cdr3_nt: TGCGCCAGCCACGAGGACAGGACGAACACCGGGGAGCTGTTTTTT; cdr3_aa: CASHEDRTNTGELFF
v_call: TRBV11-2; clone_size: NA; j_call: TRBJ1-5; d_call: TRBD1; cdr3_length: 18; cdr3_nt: TGTGCCAGCAGCTCCCCAAAGGGGGACAGGCTGCTTGTTCAGCCCCAGCATTTT; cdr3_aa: CASSSPKGDRLLVQPQHF
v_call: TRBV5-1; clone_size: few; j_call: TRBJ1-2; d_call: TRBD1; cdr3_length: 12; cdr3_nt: TGCGCCAGCAGCTGGGACAGTTATGGCTACACCTTC; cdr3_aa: CASSWDSYGYTF
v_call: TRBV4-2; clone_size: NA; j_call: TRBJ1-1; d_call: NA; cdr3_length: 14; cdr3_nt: TGTGCCAGCAGCCAAGAAATTCTTAACACTGAAGCTTTCTTT; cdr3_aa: CASSQEILNTEAFF
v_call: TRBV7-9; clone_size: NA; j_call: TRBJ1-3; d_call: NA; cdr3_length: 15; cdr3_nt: TGTGCCAGCAGCTTAATGGGTAACTCTGGAAACACCATATATTTT; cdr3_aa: CASSLMGNSGNTIYF
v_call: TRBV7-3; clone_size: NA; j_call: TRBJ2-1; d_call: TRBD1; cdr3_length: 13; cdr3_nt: TGTGCCAGCAGCTTATCCCGGGACAGGGAACAGTTCTTC; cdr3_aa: CASSLSRDREQFF
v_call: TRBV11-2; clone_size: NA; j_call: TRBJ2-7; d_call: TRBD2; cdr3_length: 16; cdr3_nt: TGTGCCAGCAGCGCGCGACTAGCGGGCGCATCCTACGAGCAGTACTTC; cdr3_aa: CASSARLAGASYEQYF
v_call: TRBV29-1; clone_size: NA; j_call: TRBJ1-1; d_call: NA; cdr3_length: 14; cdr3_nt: TGCAGCGTCGCCGTAAAATACGGGACGTTTGAAGCTTTCTTT; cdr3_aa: CSVAVKYGTFEAFF
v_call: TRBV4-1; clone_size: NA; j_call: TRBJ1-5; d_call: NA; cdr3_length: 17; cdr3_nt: TGCGCCAGCAGCCAGAGATACCGGGCGGGAGGCAATCAGCCCCAGCATTTT; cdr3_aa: CASSQRYRAGGNQPQHF
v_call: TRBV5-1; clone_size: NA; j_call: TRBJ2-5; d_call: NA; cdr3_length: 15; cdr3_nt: TGCGCCAGCAGCTCGGCAGGGCCTAACCAAGAGACCCAGTACTTC; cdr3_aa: CASSSAGPNQETQYF
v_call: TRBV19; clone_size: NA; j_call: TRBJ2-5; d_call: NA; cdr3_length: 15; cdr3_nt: TGTGCCAGTAGCCCGCTTCGAGGGCCGGGGGAGACCCAGTACTTC; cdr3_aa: CASSPLRGPGETQYF
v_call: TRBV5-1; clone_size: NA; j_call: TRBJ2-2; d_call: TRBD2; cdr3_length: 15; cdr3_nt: TGCGCCAGCAGCTTGAGCGGGAAGAACACCGGGGAGCTGTTTTTT; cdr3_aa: CASSLSGKNTGELFF
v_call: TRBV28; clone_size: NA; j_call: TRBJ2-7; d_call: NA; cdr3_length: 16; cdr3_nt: TGTGCCAGCAGTTTATTCACGGGCCGGGGGGCTGACGAGCAGTACTTC; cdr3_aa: CASSLFTGRGADEQYF
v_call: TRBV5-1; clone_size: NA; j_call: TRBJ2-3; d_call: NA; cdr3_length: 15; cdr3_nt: TGCGCCAGCAGCCCTCGGAGGTCCGGCACAGATACGCAGTATTTT; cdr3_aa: CASSPRRSGTDTQYF